This T cell receptor beta chain is drawn from a study of sequential checkpoint blockade in melanoma. This clone was recorded once. Germline V gives CDR1 MNHEY, CDR2 SMNVEV (reference sequence). The CDR3 contains 14 residues. Trimming shortened V by 0 bases and J by 4 bases, and 9 bases separated the two germline ends. Treatment: randomized to nivolumab then ipilimumab (arm A) or the reverse (arm B). Some clones are missing from TCRdb's copy, which holds only in-frame ones; the method was immunoSEQ multiplex PCR. This table holds about 20,000 clones, roughly four fifths found once. Sequencing was performed on CD8+ T cells sorted from blood (inferred from file names), taken from a patient given nivolumab and ipilimumab in sequence. The chain uses TRBV27 and TRBJ2-5; D unclear. The clonotype originates from a human donor with melanoma. CDR3 in DNA: TGTGCCAGCAGTTTATCGAGCTTCGGAGAGACCCAGTACTTC. Translation: CASSLSSFGETQYF.